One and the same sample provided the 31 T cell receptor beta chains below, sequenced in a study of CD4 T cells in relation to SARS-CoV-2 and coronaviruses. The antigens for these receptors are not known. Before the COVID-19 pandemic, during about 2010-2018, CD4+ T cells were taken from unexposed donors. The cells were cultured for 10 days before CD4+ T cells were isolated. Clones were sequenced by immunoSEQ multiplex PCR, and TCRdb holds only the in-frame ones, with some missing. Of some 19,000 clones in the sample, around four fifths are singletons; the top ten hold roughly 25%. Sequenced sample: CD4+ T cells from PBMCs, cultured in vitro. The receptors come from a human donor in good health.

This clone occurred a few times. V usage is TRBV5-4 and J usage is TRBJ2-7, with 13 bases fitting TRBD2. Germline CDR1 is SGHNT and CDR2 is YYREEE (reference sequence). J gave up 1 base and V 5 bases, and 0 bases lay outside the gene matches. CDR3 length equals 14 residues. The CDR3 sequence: CASRLAGGSYEQYF. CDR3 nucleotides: TGTGCCAGCAGACTAGCGGGAGGGTCCTACGAGCAGTACTTC.

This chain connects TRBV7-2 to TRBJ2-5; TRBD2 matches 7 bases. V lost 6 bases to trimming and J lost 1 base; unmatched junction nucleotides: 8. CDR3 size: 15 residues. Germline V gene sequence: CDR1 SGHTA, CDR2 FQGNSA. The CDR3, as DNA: TGTGCCAGCAGTCTGGGGGGGTCCGCCCAAGAGACCCAGTACTTC. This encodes CASSLGGSAQETQYF.

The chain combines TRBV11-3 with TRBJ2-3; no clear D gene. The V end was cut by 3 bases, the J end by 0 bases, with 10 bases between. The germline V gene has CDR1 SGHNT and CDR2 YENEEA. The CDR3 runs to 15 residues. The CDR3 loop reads CASSFGSYSTDTQYF. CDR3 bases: TGTGCCAGCAGCTTTGGCTCATATAGCACAGATACGCAGTATTTT.

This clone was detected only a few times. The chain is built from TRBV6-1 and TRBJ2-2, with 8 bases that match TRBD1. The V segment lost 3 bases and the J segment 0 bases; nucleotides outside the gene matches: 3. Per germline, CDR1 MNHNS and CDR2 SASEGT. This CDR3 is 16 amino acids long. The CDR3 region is CASSEQGAANTGELFF. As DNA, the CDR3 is TGTGCCAGCAGTGAGCAGGGGGCAGCGAACACCGGGGAGCTGTTTTTT.

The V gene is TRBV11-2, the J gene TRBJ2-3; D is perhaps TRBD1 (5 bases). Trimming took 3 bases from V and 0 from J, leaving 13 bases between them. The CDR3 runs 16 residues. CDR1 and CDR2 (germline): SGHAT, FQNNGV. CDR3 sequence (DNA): TGTGCCAGCAGCTTTCCAGGGTCCGCTAGCACAGATACGCAGTATTTT. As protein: CASSFPGSASTDTQYF.

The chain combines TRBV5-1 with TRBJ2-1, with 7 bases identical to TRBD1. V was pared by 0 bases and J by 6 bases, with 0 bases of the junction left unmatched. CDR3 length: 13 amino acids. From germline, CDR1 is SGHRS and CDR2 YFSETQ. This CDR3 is CASSLDRGNEQFF. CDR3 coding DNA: TGCGCCAGCAGCTTGGACAGGGGCAATGAGCAGTTCTTC.

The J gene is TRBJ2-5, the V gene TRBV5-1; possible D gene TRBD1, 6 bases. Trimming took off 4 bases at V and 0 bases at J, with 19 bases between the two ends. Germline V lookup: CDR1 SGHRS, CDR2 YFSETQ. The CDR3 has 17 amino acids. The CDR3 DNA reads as TGCGCCAGCAGCCCCCATCTCCAGGGGTCGGACCAAGAGACCCAGTACTTC. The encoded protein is CASSPHLQGSDQETQYF. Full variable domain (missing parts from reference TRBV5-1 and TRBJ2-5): KAGVTQTPRYLIKTRGQQVTLSCSPISGHRSVSWYQQTPGQGLQFLFEYFSETQRNKGNFPGRFSGRQFSNSRSEMNVSTLELGDSALYLCASSPHLQGSDQETQYFGPGTRLLVL.

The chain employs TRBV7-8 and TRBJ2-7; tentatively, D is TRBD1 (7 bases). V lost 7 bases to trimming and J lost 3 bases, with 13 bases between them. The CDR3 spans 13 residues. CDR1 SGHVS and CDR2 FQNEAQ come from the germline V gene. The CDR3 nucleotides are TGTGCCAGCAACCCAGGGGGGAACTACGAGCAGTACTTC. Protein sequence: CASNPGGNYEQYF.

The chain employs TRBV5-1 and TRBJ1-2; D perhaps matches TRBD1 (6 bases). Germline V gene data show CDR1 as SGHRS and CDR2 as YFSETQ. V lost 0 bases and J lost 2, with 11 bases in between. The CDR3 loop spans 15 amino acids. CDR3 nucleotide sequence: TGCGCCAGCAGCTTGGCACCAGGGGCGAACTATGGCTACACCTTC. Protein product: CASSLAPGANYGYTF.

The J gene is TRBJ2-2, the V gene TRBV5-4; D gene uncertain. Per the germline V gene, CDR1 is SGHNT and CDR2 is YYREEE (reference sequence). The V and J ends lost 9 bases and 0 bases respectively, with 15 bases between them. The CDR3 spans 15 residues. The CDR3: CAIHGRATNTGELFF. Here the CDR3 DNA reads TGTGCCATCCATGGCCGGGCGACGAACACCGGGGAGCTGTTTTTT.

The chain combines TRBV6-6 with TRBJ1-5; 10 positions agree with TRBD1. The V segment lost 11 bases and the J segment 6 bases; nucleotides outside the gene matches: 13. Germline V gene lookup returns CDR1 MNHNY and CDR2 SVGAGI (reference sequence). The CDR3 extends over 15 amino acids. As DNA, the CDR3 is TGTGCCGCCGAACCGGGACAGGGGCTTTTTCAGCCCCAGCATTTT. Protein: CAAEPGQGLFQPQHF.

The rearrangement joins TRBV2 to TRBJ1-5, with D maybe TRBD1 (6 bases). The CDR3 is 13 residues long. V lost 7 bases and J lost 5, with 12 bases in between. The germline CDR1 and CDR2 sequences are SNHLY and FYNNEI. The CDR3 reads CASTRGMDQPQHF. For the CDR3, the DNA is TGTGCCAGCACGAGGGGGATGGATCAGCCCCAGCATTTT.

In DNA, the CDR3 is TGTGCCAGCATCCCTGGCACTGAAGCTTTCTTT. Translating gives CASIPGTEAFF. This chain connects TRBV6-5 to TRBJ1-1; D is unresolved. CDR1 and CDR2 from the germline V gene are MNHEY and SVGAGI. There are 11 residues in the CDR3. V was pared by 7 bases and J by 4 bases, with 7 bases between.

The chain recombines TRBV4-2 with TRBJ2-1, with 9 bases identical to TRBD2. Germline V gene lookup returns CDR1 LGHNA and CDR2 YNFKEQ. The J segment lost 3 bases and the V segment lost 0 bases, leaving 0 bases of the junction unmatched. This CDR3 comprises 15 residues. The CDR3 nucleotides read TGTGCCAGCAGCCAAGAGACTAGCGGCTACAATGAGCAGTTCTTC. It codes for CASSQETSGYNEQFF.

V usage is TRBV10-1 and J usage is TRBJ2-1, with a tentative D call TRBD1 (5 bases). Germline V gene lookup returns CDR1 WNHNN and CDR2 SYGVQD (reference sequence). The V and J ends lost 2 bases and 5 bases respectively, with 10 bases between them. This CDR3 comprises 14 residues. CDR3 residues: CASSETGRDNEQFF. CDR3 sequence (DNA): TGCGCCAGCAGTGAGACAGGTCGAGACAATGAGCAGTTCTTC.

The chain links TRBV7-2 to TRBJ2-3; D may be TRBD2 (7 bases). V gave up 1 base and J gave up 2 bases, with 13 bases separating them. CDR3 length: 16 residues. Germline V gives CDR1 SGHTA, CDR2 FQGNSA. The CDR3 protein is CASSLVGGGYTDTQYF. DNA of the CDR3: TGTGCCAGCAGCTTAGTAGGGGGGGGGTACACAGATACGCAGTATTTT.

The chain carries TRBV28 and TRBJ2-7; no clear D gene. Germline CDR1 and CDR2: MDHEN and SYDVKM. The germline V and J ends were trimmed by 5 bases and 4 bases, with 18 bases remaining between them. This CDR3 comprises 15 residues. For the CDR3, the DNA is TGTGCCAGCAGTACACCGGACGGAACGAAATACGAGCAGTACTTC. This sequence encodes CASSTPDGTKYEQYF.

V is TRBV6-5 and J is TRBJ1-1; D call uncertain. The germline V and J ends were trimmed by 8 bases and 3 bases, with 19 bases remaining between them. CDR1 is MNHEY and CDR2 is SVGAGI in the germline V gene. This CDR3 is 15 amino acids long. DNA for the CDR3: TGTGCCAGCTCATACTCTCTAGGGTCGGACACTGAAGCTTTCTTT. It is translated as CASSYSLGSDTEAFF.

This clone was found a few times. For the CDR3, the DNA is TGTGCCAGCAGCTTTATGCGGTCCATGAACACTGAAGCTTTCTTT. Protein sequence: CASSFMRSMNTEAFF. The chain has TRBV7-9 and TRBJ1-1; no clear D gene. The V end was cut by 3 bases, the J end by 0 bases, with 11 bases between. Germline-derived CDR1 and CDR2 are SEHNR and FQNEAQ (reference sequence). This CDR3 contains 15 residues.

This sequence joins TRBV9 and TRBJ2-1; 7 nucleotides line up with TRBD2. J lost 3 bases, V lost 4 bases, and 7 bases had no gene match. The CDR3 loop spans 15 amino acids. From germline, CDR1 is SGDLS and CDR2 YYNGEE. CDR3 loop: CASSQAAGDYNEQFF. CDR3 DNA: TGTGCCAGCAGCCAGGCGGCGGGAGACTACAATGAGCAGTTCTTC.

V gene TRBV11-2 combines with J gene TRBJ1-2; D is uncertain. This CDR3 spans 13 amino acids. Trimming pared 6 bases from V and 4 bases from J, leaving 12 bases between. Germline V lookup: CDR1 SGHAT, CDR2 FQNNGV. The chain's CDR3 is CASSPFGIYGYTF. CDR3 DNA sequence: TGTGCCAGCAGTCCATTTGGAATCTATGGCTACACCTTC.

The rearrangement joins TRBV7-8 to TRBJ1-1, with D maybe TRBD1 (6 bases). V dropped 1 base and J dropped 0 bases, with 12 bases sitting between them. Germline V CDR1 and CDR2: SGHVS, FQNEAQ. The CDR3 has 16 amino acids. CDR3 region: CASSLEGRTVNTEAFF. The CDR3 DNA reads TGTGCCAGCAGCTTAGAAGGACGGACAGTGAACACTGAAGCTTTCTTT.

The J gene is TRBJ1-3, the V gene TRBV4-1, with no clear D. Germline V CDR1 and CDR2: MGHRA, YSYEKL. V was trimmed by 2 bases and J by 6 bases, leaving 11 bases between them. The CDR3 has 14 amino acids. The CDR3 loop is CASSQPIRTNTIYF. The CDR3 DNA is TGCGCCAGCAGCCAACCGATTCGGACAAACACCATATATTTT.

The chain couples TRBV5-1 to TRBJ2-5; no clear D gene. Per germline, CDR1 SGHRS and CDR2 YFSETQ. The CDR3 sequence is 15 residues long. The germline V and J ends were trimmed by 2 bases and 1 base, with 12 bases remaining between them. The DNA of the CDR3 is TGCGCCAGCAGCTTATTACAACCGGGCCAAGAGACCCAGTACTTC. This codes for CASSLLQPGQETQYF.

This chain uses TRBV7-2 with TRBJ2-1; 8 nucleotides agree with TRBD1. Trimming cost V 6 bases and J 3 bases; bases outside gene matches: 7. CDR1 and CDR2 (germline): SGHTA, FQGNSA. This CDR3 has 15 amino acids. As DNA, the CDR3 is TGTGCCAGCAGTCCGGACAGGGTCCTCTACAATGAGCAGTTCTTC. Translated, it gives CASSPDRVLYNEQFF. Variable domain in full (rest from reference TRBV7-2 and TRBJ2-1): GAGVSQSPSNKVTEKGKDVELRCDPISGHTALYWYRQSLGQGLEFLIYFQGNSAPDKSGLPSDRFSAERTGGSVSTLTIQRTQQEDSAVYLCASSPDRVLYNEQFFGPGTRLTVL.

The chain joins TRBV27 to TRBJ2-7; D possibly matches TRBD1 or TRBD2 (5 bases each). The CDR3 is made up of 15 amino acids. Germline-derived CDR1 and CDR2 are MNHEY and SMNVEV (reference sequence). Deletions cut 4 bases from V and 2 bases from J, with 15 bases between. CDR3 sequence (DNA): TGTGCCAGCAGTTCGAACACGGGGCCCACCTACGAGCAGTACTTC. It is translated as CASSSNTGPTYEQYF.

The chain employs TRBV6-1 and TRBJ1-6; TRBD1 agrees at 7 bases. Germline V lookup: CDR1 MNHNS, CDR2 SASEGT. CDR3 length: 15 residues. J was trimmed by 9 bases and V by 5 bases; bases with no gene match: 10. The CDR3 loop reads CASSSPTGWGSPLHF. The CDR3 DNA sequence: TGTGCCAGCAGTTCCCCGACAGGGTGGGGTTCACCCCTCCACTTT.

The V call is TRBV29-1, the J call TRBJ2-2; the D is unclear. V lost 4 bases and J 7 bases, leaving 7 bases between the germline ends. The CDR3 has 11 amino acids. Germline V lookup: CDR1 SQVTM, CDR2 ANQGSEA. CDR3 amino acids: CSVGYGGELFF. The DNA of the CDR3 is TGCAGCGTTGGGTATGGCGGGGAGCTGTTTTTT.

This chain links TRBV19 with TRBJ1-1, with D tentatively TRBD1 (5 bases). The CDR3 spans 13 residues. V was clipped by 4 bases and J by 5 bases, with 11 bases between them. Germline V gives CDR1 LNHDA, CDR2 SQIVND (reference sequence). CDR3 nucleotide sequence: TGTGCCAGTAGTAGGAGGGGTATGACTGAAGCTTTCTTT. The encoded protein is CASSRRGMTEAFF.

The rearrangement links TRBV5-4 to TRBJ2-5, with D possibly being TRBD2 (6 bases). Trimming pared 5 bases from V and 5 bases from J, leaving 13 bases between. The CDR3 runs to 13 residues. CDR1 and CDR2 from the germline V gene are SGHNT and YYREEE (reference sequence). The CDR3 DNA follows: TGTGCCAGCAGAGTGGGAGGTGGCGAGACCCAGTACTTC. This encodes CASRVGGGETQYF.

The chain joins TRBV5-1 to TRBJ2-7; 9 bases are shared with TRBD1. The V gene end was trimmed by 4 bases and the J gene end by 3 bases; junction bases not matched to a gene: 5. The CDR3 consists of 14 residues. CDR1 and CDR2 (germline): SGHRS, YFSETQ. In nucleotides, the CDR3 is TGCGCCAGCAGCCCCCGGGACAGGGACTACGAGCAGTACTTC. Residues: CASSPRDRDYEQYF.